Listed below are T cell receptor beta chains from one sample, sequenced in a study of blood T cell repertoires in COVID-19. The protocol was immunoSEQ multiplex PCR, while the TCRdb copy is restricted to in-frame clones and leaves out a portion. The sample includes about 290,000 clones, about nine tenths of them seen just once. Sample: peripheral blood. These receptors originate from a young woman with active or convalescent COVID-19. CDR3s include the opening cysteine and the closing phenylalanine or tryptophan. The order of the fields is V gene, J gene, clone size, D gene, CDR3 DNA, CDR3 protein. A D gene is named only where the DNA matches it firmly. Clone size is not always given. Where it is, it says once, few, many or a class for expanded clones.

v_gene: TRBV13
j_gene: TRBJ2-7
abundance: NA
d_gene: TRBD2
CDR3nt: TGTGCCAGCAGCTTCTTGGGCGGGGGGTCAGGCTACGAGCAGTACTTC
CDR3aa: CASSFLGGGSGYEQYF

v_gene: TRBV14
j_gene: TRBJ2-3
abundance: NA
d_gene: NA
CDR3nt: TGTGCCAGCAGTCACAGGGTGATGGTGGGCACAGATACGCAGTATTTT
CDR3aa: CASSHRVMVGTDTQYF

v_gene: TRBV5-1
j_gene: TRBJ1-3
abundance: NA
d_gene: NA
CDR3nt: TGCGCCAGCAGCTTGGGACAGGTCGCTGGAAACACCATATATTTT
CDR3aa: CASSLGQVAGNTIYF

v_gene: TRBV11-2
j_gene: TRBJ2-2
abundance: NA
d_gene: NA
CDR3nt: TGTGCCAGCAGCTTACGGAATTCTCGGGGGTCCGGGGAGCTGTTTTTT
CDR3aa: CASSLRNSRGSGELFF

v_gene: TRBV9
j_gene: TRBJ1-1
abundance: NA
d_gene: TRBD1
CDR3nt: TGTGCCAGCAGCGTAGATGGCAGGGGGGACACTGAAGCTTTCTTT
CDR3aa: CASSVDGRGDTEAFF

v_gene: TRBV9
j_gene: TRBJ1-3
abundance: few
d_gene: NA
CDR3nt: TGTGCCAGCAGCGTAAGGGGAAACTCTGGAAACACCATATATTTT
CDR3aa: CASSVRGNSGNTIYF

v_gene: TRBV6-2/TRBV6-3
j_gene: TRBJ2-5
abundance: NA
d_gene: TRBD2
CDR3nt: TGTGCCAGCAGTTACAGCGGGGGGGCGCGAGAGACCCAGTACTTC
CDR3aa: CASSYSGGARETQYF

v_gene: TRBV19
j_gene: TRBJ1-6
abundance: NA
d_gene: TRBD1
CDR3nt: TGTGCCAGTACTCAGGGGGCGAGATCACCCCTCCACTTT
CDR3aa: CASTQGARSPLHF

v_gene: TRBV3-1/TRBV3-2
j_gene: TRBJ1-6
abundance: NA
d_gene: NA
CDR3nt: TGTGCCAGCAGCCGAAACACAGGGAATGGTAATTCACCCCTCCACTTT
CDR3aa: CASSRNTGNGNSPLHF

v_gene: TRBV5-6
j_gene: TRBJ1-1
abundance: once
d_gene: TRBD1
CDR3nt: TGTGCCAGCAGCTCGGGACAGGGGGCGAACACTGAAGCTTTCTTT
CDR3aa: CASSSGQGANTEAFF

v_gene: TRBV15
j_gene: TRBJ1-5
abundance: once
d_gene: NA
CDR3nt: TGTGCCACCAGCATGGAGGGCAATCAGCCCCAGCATTTT
CDR3aa: CATSMEGNQPQHF

v_gene: TRBV12-3/TRBV12-4
j_gene: TRBJ1-2
abundance: NA
d_gene: NA
CDR3nt: TGTGCCAGCAGTTTTAGCAAGAACTATGGCTACACCTTC
CDR3aa: CASSFSKNYGYTF

v_gene: TRBV18
j_gene: TRBJ2-7
abundance: NA
d_gene: TRBD1
CDR3nt: TGTGCCAGCTCAAGGGACAGGGCCTACGAGCAGTACTTC
CDR3aa: CASSRDRAYEQYF

v_gene: TRBV20-1
j_gene: TRBJ2-5
abundance: NA
d_gene: TRBD2
CDR3nt: TGCAGTGCTAGTTTTTCCGCGGGAGTTCAGGAGACCCAGTACTTC
CDR3aa: CSASFSAGVQETQYF

v_gene: TRBV6-2/TRBV6-3
j_gene: TRBJ1-5
abundance: NA
d_gene: TRBD1
CDR3nt: TGTGCCAGCAGTGGGCCGGACAGGGCTAGCAATCAGCCCCAGCATTTT
CDR3aa: CASSGPDRASNQPQHF

v_gene: TRBV18
j_gene: TRBJ1-4
abundance: NA
d_gene: TRBD1
CDR3nt: TGTGCCAGCTCATCTGACAGGGGGCGAGGTGAAAAACTGTTTTTT
CDR3aa: CASSSDRGRGEKLFF

v_gene: TRBV3-1/TRBV3-2
j_gene: TRBJ1-1
abundance: NA
d_gene: NA
CDR3nt: TGTGCCAGCAGCCAAGGGGAGGGGACTGAAGCTTTCTTT
CDR3aa: CASSQGEGTEAFF

v_gene: TRBV7-2
j_gene: TRBJ1-2
abundance: NA
d_gene: NA
CDR3nt: TGTGCCAGCAGCCCCACAGGTTCCTTCTATGGCTACACCTTC
CDR3aa: CASSPTGSFYGYTF

v_gene: TRBV12-5
j_gene: TRBJ2-1
abundance: NA
d_gene: TRBD1
CDR3nt: TGTGCTAGTGGCATCGGGACAGGTGCTTCCTCCTACAATGAGCAGTTCTTC
CDR3aa: CASGIGTGASSYNEQFF

v_gene: TRBV5-1
j_gene: TRBJ1-2
abundance: NA
d_gene: TRBD1
CDR3nt: TGCGCCAGCAGACTCACAGGGGGAGGACACTATGGCTACACCTTC
CDR3aa: CASRLTGGGHYGYTF

v_gene: TRBV7-9
j_gene: TRBJ2-1
abundance: few
d_gene: NA
CDR3nt: TGTGCCAGCAGCTTCAAACGCCTAGCCCCTTACAATGAGCAGTTCTTC
CDR3aa: CASSFKRLAPYNEQFF

v_gene: TRBV19
j_gene: TRBJ1-2
abundance: NA
d_gene: TRBD1
CDR3nt: TGTGCCAGTAGTACGACAAACAGGGGTAGTGGCTACACCTTC
CDR3aa: CASSTTNRGSGYTF

v_gene: TRBV2
j_gene: TRBJ1-4
abundance: NA
d_gene: NA
CDR3nt: TGTGCCAGCAGTGAATTCCCGGGACGGGGGTTGGAGTATGAAAAACTGTTTTTT
CDR3aa: CASSEFPGRGLEYEKLFF

v_gene: TRBV7-3
j_gene: TRBJ2-3
abundance: NA
d_gene: NA
CDR3nt: TGTGCCAGCAGCCAACTATGGGGCGATACGCAGTATTTT
CDR3aa: CASSQLWGDTQYF

v_gene: TRBV19
j_gene: TRBJ1-2
abundance: NA
d_gene: TRBD1
CDR3nt: TGTGCCAGTAGTACGACAGGGGTAGAGGCTAACTATGGCTACACCTTC
CDR3aa: CASSTTGVEANYGYTF

v_gene: TRBV19
j_gene: TRBJ1-2
abundance: NA
d_gene: TRBD1
CDR3nt: TGTGCCAGTAGTCGGGGGACAGGGAACTATGGCTACACCTTC
CDR3aa: CASSRGTGNYGYTF

v_gene: TRBV5-5
j_gene: TRBJ1-2
abundance: NA
d_gene: NA
CDR3nt: TGTGCCAGCACAAGCCATAACTATGGCTACACCTTC
CDR3aa: CASTSHNYGYTF

v_gene: TRBV7-9
j_gene: TRBJ2-5
abundance: NA
d_gene: TRBD2
CDR3nt: TGTGCCAGCAGCTTAACTGACGGGGGGGCCAGCAGAGAGACCCAGTACTTC
CDR3aa: CASSLTDGGASRETQYF

v_gene: TRBV5-4
j_gene: TRBJ1-3
abundance: NA
d_gene: NA
CDR3nt: TGTGCCAGCAGCGCCGGGCTGGACTGGGTCTCTGGAAACACCATATATTTT
CDR3aa: CASSAGLDWVSGNTIYF

v_gene: TRBV12-3/TRBV12-4
j_gene: TRBJ1-2
abundance: NA
d_gene: NA
CDR3nt: TGTGCCAGCAGCAGCCAGGGCCGCTATGGCTACACCTTC
CDR3aa: CASSSQGRYGYTF

v_gene: TRBV5-6
j_gene: TRBJ2-1
abundance: NA
d_gene: NA
CDR3nt: TGTGCCAGCAGCCTGGGCGGATCCTACAATGAGCAGTTCTTC
CDR3aa: CASSLGGSYNEQFF

v_gene: TRBV19
j_gene: TRBJ2-2
abundance: NA
d_gene: TRBD2
CDR3nt: TGTGCCAGTAGGAGGCCGGGGGGGCCTGGCGGGGAGCTGTTTTTT
CDR3aa: CASRRPGGPGGELFF

v_gene: TRBV7-9
j_gene: TRBJ2-7
abundance: NA
d_gene: NA
CDR3nt: TGTGCCAGCGGGGGGACCCCCGGACTCGGCGAGCAGTACTTC
CDR3aa: CASGGTPGLGEQYF

v_gene: TRBV10-3
j_gene: TRBJ2-7
abundance: NA
d_gene: NA
CDR3nt: TGTGCCACCAGCGCTAACGACGGACTCTACGAGCAGTACTTC
CDR3aa: CATSANDGLYEQYF

v_gene: TRBV5-1
j_gene: TRBJ2-2
abundance: NA
d_gene: NA
CDR3nt: TGCGCCAGCAGCTGGGGTGGCAGGGCAAACACCGGGGAGCTGTTTTTT
CDR3aa: CASSWGGRANTGELFF

v_gene: TRBV19
j_gene: TRBJ1-2
abundance: NA
d_gene: TRBD1
CDR3nt: TGTGCCAGTAGTGCCGGACAGGGAGGAGGCTACACCTTC
CDR3aa: CASSAGQGGGYTF

v_gene: TRBV11-3
j_gene: TRBJ1-2
abundance: NA
d_gene: TRBD1
CDR3nt: TGTGCCAGCAGCCCCCCGGGGGACAGTTCTAACTATGGCTACACCTTC
CDR3aa: CASSPPGDSSNYGYTF

v_gene: TRBV7-9
j_gene: TRBJ1-4
abundance: NA
d_gene: NA
CDR3nt: TGTGCCAGCAGCTCCCGACAGGTCTTTAATGAAAAACTGTTTTTT
CDR3aa: CASSSRQVFNEKLFF